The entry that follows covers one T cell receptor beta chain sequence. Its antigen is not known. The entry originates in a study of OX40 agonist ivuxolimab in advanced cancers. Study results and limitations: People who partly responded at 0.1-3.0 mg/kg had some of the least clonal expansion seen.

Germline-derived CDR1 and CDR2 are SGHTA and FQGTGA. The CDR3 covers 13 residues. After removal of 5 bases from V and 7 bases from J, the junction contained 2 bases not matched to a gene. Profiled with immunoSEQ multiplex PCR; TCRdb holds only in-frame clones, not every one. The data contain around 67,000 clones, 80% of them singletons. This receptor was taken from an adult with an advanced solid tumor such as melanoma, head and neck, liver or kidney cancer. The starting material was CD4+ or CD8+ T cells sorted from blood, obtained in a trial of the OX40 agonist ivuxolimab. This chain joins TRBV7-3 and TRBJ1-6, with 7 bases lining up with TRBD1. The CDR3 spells CASSQGGNSPLHF. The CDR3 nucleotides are TGTGCCAGCAGCCAGGGGGGAAATTCACCCCTCCACTTT.